This entry features one T cell receptor beta chain sequence. These data originate in a study of blood T cell repertoires in COVID-19. Here immunoSEQ multiplex PCR was the method, and the copy in TCRdb shows in-frame clones only, minus some. The profile shows some 370,000 clones, approximately 88% of them singletons. The CDR3 is 15 amino acids. Germline V gene data show CDR1 as SGHAT and CDR2 as FQDESV (reference sequence). Trimming removed 1 base at V and 1 base at J, with 10 bases between. The receptor comes from a man in his forties or fifties with acute or convalescent COVID-19. The chain joins TRBV11-1 to TRBJ1-1; D may be TRBD1 (6 bases). Sequenced material: peripheral blood. This CDR3 is CASSLEGGTNTEAFF. The CDR3 bases are TGTGCCAGCAGCTTAGAGGGGGGGACGAACACTGAAGCTTTCTTT.